The text below deals with one T cell receptor beta chain. The antigen is not known. J was trimmed by 6 bases and V by 5 bases; bases with no gene match: 6. CDR3 length equals 13 residues. The germline V gene encodes CDR1 SGHAT and CDR2 FQNNGV. The data originate from a study of cytomegalovirus exposure and HLA in healthy donors. Background on the study: Earlier, 110 million or so unique TCR beta sequences were recovered from approximately 180 million T cells by an analysis.

PCR was performed using 60 Vbeta and 13 Jbeta primers. The method was immunoSEQ multiplex PCR; TCRdb's version includes in-frame clones alone and lacks a portion of them. The sample consists of 100,000 to 150,000 clones, roughly 78% of them appearing once. Study findings and constraints: Segments of the TCR beta V type were, in most cases, productive about 87% or about 30% of the time in an earlier analysis. A classifier reportedly called cytomegalovirus status with high sensitivity and specificity. Through in vitro validation, three CMV-associated chains were shown to be specific for CMV antigens.

Sequencing used PBMCs. This clonotype was obtained from a young man in good health and CMV-seronegative. This chain uses TRBV11-2 with TRBJ1-1; 7 nucleotides agree with TRBD1. The chain's CDR3 is CASSLQGKAEAFF. DNA of the CDR3: TGTGCCAGCAGCCTACAGGGGAAGGCTGAAGCTTTCTTT.